Listed below are T cell receptor beta chains from one sample, sequenced in a study of blood T cell repertoires in COVID-19. Sequenced by immunoSEQ multiplex PCR; TCRdb stores in-frame clones only, minus some. The profile shows roughly 200,000 clones, over 80% of them singletons. The sequencing input was peripheral blood. The origin of the receptors is a man in his forties or fifties with acute or convalescent COVID-19. Both conserved end residues are part of each CDR3. Each record gives: clone size, J gene, V gene, D gene, CDR3 DNA, CDR3 protein. D genes are given only for firm matches. A row's size may be missing; if present it is once, few, many or a size class.

.,TRBJ1-4,TRBV19,.,TGTGCCAGTAGCCAGCAGGGTGCTGAAAAACTGTTTTTT,CASSQQGAEKLFF
.,TRBJ2-3,TRBV5-1,TRBD2,TGCGCCAGCAGCTTGGGACTAGCGGGAGTGTCAGATACGCAGTATTTT,CASSLGLAGVSDTQYF
.,TRBJ2-5,TRBV9,TRBD1,TGTGCCAGCAGCTTAACGTCCGGACAGGCGCATGGGGGGACCCAGTACTTC,CASSLTSGQAHGGTQYF
few,TRBJ1-4,TRBV30,.,TGTGCCTGGAGCGGAGGGACGGGGAATAATGAAAAACTGTTTTTT,CAWSGGTGNNEKLFF
.,TRBJ1-3,TRBV14,.,TGTGCCAGCAGCCTACGGGCGGGTGTCGCTGGAAACACCATATATTTT,CASSLRAGVAGNTIYF
.,TRBJ1-1,TRBV5-1,.,TGCGCCAGCAGCGGGGGAAGCGGGACTGAAGCTTTCTTT,CASSGGSGTEAFF
.,TRBJ1-5,TRBV7-9,.,TGTGCCAGCAGCTTAGGGCAGCGCGGCAATCAGCCCCAGCATTTT,CASSLGQRGNQPQHF
.,TRBJ2-1,TRBV11-2,TRBD1,TGTGCCAGCAGCCCGAGGGACAGGGGATCCTACAATGAGCAGTTCTTC,CASSPRDRGSYNEQFF
.,TRBJ2-7,TRBV7-9,TRBD1,TGTGCCAGCAGTCCACAGGGGGGCAAGGACGAGCAGTACTTC,CASSPQGGKDEQYF
.,TRBJ2-1,TRBV7-8,TRBD2,TGTGCCAGCAGCTACCTTGGCGGGGGATACAATGAGCAGTTCTTC,CASSYLGGGYNEQFF
.,TRBJ2-7,TRBV7-9,.,TGTGCCAGCAGCCCGGAGGGAAGAGCCTACGAGCAGTACTTC,CASSPEGRAYEQYF
.,TRBJ2-3,TRBV6-5,.,TGTGCCAGCAGTTACGGGAGTTATAGGACAGATACGCAGTATTTT,CASSYGSYRTDTQYF
.,TRBJ2-3,TRBV2,.,TGTGCCAGCAGTGCAAGGACTGTACTCACAGATACGCAGTATTTT,CASSARTVLTDTQYF
.,TRBJ2-3,TRBV19,.,TGTGCCAGTAGTCCCCTCGGGAACGCAGATACGCAGTATTTT,CASSPLGNADTQYF
.,TRBJ1-2,TRBV2,.,TGTGCCAGCAGCTTGGACAGTCGCTACTATGGCTACACCTTC,CASSLDSRYYGYTF
.,TRBJ1-3,TRBV28,.,TGTGCCAGCCTGGACAGAAGCTCTGGAAACACCATATATTTT,CASLDRSSGNTIYF
.,TRBJ1-2,TRBV5-1,.,TGCGCCAGCAGCTTGGCAGGGAACTATGGCTACACCTTC,CASSLAGNYGYTF
.,TRBJ2-6,TRBV7-3,TRBD1,TGTGCCAGCAGCTTTCTCCGGGACAGGGAGGGCTCTGGGGCCAACGTCCTGACTTTC,CASSFLRDREGSGANVLTF
.,TRBJ1-2,TRBV5-1,TRBD1,TGCGCCAGCAGCTTGGAGACAGGGGTTGACGGCTACACCTTC,CASSLETGVDGYTF
.,TRBJ1-1,TRBV29-1,.,TGCAGCGTTGCCCCAGGGAGGTTAACTGAAGCTTTCTTT,CSVAPGRLTEAFF
.,TRBJ1-1,TRBV19,TRBD1,TGTGCCAGTAGTCTCTCGACAGGGTTCACTGAAGCTTTCTTT,CASSLSTGFTEAFF
.,TRBJ1-5,TRBV9,.,TGTGCCAGCAGCGTAGGCTCGGATCAGCCCCAGCATTTT,CASSVGSDQPQHF
once,TRBJ1-3,TRBV12-3/TRBV12-4,.,TGTGCCAGCAGGGCGGGACCGGGAAACACCATATATTTT,CASRAGPGNTIYF
few,TRBJ1-2,TRBV10-3,TRBD1,TGTGCCATCAGTGGGGAAGGGGGACAGGGAGGGATCGGCTACACCTTC,CAISGEGGQGGIGYTF